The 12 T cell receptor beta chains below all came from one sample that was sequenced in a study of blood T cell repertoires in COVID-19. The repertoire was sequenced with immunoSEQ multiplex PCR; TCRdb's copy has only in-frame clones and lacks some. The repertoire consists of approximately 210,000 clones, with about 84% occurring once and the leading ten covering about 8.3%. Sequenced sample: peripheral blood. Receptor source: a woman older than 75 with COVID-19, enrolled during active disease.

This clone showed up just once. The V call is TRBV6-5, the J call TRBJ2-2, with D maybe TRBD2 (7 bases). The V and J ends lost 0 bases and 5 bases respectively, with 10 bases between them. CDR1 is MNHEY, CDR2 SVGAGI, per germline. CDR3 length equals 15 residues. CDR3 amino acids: CASSYSGGRTGELFF. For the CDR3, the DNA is TGTGCCAGCAGTTACTCGGGGGGGCGGACCGGGGAGCTGTTTTTT.

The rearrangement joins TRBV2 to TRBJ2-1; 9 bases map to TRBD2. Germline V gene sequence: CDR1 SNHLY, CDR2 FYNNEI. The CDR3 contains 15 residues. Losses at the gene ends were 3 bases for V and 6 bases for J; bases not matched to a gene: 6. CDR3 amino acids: CASSEGGLAINEQFF. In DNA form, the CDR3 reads TGTGCCAGCAGTGAGGGGGGACTAGCTATCAATGAGCAGTTCTTC.

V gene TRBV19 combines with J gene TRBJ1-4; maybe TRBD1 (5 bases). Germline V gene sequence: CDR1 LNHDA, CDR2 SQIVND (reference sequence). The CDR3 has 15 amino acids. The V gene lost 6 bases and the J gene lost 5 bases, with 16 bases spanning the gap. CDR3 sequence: CASSNAWTRNEKLFF. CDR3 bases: TGTGCCAGTAGCAACGCGTGGACACGGAATGAAAAACTGTTTTTT.

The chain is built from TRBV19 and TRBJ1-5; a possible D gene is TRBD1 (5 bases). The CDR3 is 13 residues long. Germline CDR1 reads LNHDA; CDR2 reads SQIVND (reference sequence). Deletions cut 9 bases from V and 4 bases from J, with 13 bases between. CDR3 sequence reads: CASRGSLNQPQHF. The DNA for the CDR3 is TGTGCCAGCCGGGGGTCACTTAATCAGCCCCAGCATTTT.

The CDR3, as DNA: TGTGCCAGCAGCTTCGGGACCGGGGGGAATTCACCCCTCCACTTT. Translating gives CASSFGTGGNSPLHF. The chain employs TRBV5-8 and TRBJ1-6; perhaps TRBD1 as D (5 bases). The CDR3 totals 15 residues. Trimming cost V 2 bases and J 7 bases, with 13 bases left between them. Germline V gene sequence: CDR1 SGHTS, CDR2 YDEGEE.

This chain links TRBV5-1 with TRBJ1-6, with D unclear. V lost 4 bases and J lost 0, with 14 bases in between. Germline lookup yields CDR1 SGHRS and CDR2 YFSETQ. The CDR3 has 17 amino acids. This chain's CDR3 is CASSPEGRSSYNSPLHF. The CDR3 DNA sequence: TGCGCCAGCAGCCCGGAAGGAAGGAGCTCCTATAATTCACCCCTCCACTTT.

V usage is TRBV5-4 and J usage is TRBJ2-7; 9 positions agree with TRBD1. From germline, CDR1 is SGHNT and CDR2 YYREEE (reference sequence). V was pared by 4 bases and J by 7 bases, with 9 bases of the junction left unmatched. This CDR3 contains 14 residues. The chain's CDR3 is CASSIRDRAGEQYF. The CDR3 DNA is TGTGCCAGCAGCATCCGGGACAGGGCCGGGGAGCAGTACTTC.

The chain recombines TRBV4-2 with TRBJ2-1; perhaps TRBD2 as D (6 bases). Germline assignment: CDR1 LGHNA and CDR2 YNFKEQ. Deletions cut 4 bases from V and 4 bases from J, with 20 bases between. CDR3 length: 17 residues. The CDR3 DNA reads TGTGCCAGCAGCCCCGCGCGAGGAGGGAGCGGGTACAATGAGCAGTTCTTC. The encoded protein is CASSPARGGSGYNEQFF.

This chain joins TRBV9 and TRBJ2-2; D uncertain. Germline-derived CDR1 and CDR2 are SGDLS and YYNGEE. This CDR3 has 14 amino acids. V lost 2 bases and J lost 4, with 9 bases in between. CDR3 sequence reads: CASSVGRATGELFF. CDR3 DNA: TGTGCCAGCAGCGTTGGGCGTGCCACCGGGGAGCTGTTTTTT.

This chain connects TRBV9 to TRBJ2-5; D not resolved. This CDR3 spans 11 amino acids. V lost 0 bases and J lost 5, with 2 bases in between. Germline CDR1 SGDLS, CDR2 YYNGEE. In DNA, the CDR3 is TGTGCCAGCAGCGTAGCGGAGACCCAGTACTTC. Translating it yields CASSVAETQYF.

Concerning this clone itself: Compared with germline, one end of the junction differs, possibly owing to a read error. The CDR3 DNA reads as TGTGCCAGCAGCACGGACAGCCATTCGCCCCTCCACTTT. Amino acid sequence: CASSTDSHSPLHF. The rearrangement joins TRBV14 to TRBJ1-6; maybe TRBD1 (6 bases). The germline V gene encodes CDR1 SGHDN and CDR2 FVKESK. This CDR3 comprises 13 residues.

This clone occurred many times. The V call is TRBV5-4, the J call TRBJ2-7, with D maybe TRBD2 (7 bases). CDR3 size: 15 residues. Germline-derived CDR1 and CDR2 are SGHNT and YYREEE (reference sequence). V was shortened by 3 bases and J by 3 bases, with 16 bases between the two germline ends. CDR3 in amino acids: CASSWGRGPYYEQYF. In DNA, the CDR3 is TGTGCCAGCAGCTGGGGGCGGGGGCCCTACTACGAGCAGTACTTC.